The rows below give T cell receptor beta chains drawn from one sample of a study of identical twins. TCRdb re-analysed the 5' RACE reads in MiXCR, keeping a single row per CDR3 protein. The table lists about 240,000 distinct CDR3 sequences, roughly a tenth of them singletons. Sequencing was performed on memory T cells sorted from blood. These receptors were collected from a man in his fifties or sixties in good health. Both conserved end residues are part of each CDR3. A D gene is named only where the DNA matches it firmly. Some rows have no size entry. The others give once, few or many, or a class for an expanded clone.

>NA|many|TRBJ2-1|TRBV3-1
TGTGCCAGCAGCCAAGAAGTTCGGGTCACTGGTGGTGAGCAGTTCTTC
CASSQEVRVTGGEQFF
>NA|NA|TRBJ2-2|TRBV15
TGTGCCACCAGCAGAGATCGGGGTGGGCTTGGCGGGGAGCTGTTTTTT
CATSRDRGGLGGELFF
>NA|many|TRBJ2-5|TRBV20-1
TGCAGTGCTAGAGATCGGCAGGGACAGACCCAGTACTTC
CSARDRQGQTQYF
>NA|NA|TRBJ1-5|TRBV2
TGTGCCAGCAGTGAAATGCAGGGCGGCCAGCCCCAGCATTTT
CASSEMQGGQPQHF
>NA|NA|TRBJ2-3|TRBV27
TGTGCCAGCGGGAGTTGGAAAAGCACAGATACGCAGTATTTT
CASGSWKSTDTQYF
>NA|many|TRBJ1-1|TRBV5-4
TGTGCCAGCAGCTTGGGTCTTGGGGACCTTGAAGCTTTCTTT
CASSLGLGDLEAFF
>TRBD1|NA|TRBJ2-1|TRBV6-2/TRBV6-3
TGTGCCAGCAGCCGGGCGGGACAGGGGGGCAATGAGCAGTTCTTC
CASSRAGQGGNEQFF
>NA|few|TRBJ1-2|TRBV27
TGTGCCAGCAAGGGGGGAGTCGCTAACTATGGCTACACCTTC
CASKGGVANYGYTF
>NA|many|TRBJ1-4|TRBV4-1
TGCGCCAGCAGCTCCCCCGGACGGCGGGAAAAACTGTTTTTT
CASSSPGRREKLFF
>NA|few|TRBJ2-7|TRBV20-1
TGCAGTGCAACTGGTCGGGCAGCCTACGAGCAGTACTTC
CSATGRAAYEQYF
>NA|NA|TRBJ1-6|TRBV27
TGTGCCAGCAGTTTAAGGGCAACGAGCTCCTATAATTCACCCCTCCACTTT
CASSLRATSSYNSPLHF
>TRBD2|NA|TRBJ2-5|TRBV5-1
TGCGCCAGCAGTCCTTGGGGGACTAGCGGGAAAAAAGAGACCCAGTACTTC
CASSPWGTSGKKETQYF
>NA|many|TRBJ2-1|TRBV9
TGTGCCAGCAGCCCACAGAGACTCCTTAAGGGCAATGAGCAGTTCTTC
CASSPQRLLKGNEQFF
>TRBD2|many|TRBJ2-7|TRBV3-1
TGTGCCAGCAGCCAAGTCTTTAGCGGGGTCTTGGTCCGGAGCTACGAGCAGTACTTC
CASSQVFSGVLVRSYEQYF
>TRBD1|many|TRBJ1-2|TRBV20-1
TGCAGTGCGGGGGACAGGGGAGGCTATGGCTACACCTTC
CSAGDRGGYGYTF
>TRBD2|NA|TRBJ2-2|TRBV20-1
TGCAGTGCTAGAGAAGCCGGGACTAGGATCGGGGAGCTGTTTTTT
CSAREAGTRIGELFF
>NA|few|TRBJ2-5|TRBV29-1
TGCAGCGTTTTGAAGGACAGCGACGTGGAGACCCAGTACTTC
CSVLKDSDVETQYF
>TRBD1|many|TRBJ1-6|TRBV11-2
TGTGCCAGCAGCTTATCCAGGGGGAATTCACCCCTCCACTTT
CASSLSRGNSPLHF
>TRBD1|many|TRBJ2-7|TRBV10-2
TGCGCCAGCAGTGGTGGGACAGGGGTTTACGAGCAGTACTTC
CASSGGTGVYEQYF
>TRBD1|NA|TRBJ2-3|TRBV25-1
TGTGTCAGTAAAGAGACAGGGCGCACAGATACGCAGTATTTT
CVSKETGRTDTQYF
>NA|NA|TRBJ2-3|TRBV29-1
TGCAGCGTCTCGTCTGTAGGGCTAGATACGCAGTATTTT
CSVSSVGLDTQYF
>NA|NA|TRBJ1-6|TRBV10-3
TGTGCCACCTCTGAGACAGTGAATTCACCCCTCCACTTT
CATSETVNSPLHF
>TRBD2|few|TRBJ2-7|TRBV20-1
TGCAGTGCTAGCAAAGCGTCGGACCCGGGACTAGCGGGGGCCTACGAGCAGTACTTC
CSASKASDPGLAGAYEQYF
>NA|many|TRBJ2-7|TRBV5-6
TGTGCCAGCAGCTCGGGTACCGGGGGCCACGAGCAGTACTTC
CASSSGTGGHEQYF
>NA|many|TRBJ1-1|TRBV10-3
TGTGCCATCAGTGATGGGCCTGAAGCTTTCTTT
CAISDGPEAFF
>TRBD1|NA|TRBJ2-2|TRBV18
TGTGCCAGCTCACCCCGGGACAGGGCCGCCACCGGGGAGCTGTTTTTT
CASSPRDRAATGELFF
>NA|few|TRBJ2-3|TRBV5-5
TGTGCCAGCAGCTTGGCTTCCTCCCAGTCGGGAGATACGCAGTATTTT
CASSLASSQSGDTQYF
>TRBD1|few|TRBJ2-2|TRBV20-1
TGCAGTGCCGGGCCACAGGGGGCGAACACCGGGGAGCTGTTTTTT
CSAGPQGANTGELFF